Presented here are 7 T cell receptor beta chains from one specimen sequenced in a study of regulatory T cells in long-lasting Graves disease. iRepertoire HTBI primers and Arm-PCR of CDR3 regions built TCR beta libraries. TCRdb independently ran MiXCR on the multiplex PCR reads; one entry per CDR3 protein. In the table there are about 530,000 distinct CDR3 sequences, around 16% of which are singletons. The sample's time point: newly diagnosed GD, antithyroid drugs for less than 3 months. RNA isolated from PBMCs was used to make the TCR library. These data are also associated with another study on T cells in Graves' hyperthyroidism and ophthalmopathy.

Material: peripheral blood mononuclear cells (PBMCs), obtained at new diagnosis, from a patient treated with antithyroid drugs. Receptors were obtained from a woman aged 35 to 60 with Graves disease.

This clonotype was seen repeatedly, ten times or more. The DNA of the CDR3 is TGTGCCAGCAGCCATCCGGGGGGGTACAATGAGCAGTTCTTC. Protein sequence: CASSHPGGYNEQFF. The J gene is TRBJ2-1, the V gene TRBV18; TRBD2 matches at 8 bases. This CDR3 spans 14 amino acids. CDR1 and CDR2 (germline): KGHSH, LQKENI. With 8 bases clipped from V and 4 bases from J, the junction kept 7 bases outside the gene matches.

This clonotype has a handful of counts. The V call is TRBV20-1, the J call TRBJ1-1; D is unclear. CDR3 length: 13 amino acids. The V gene's germline CDR1 is DFQATT and CDR2 SNEGSKA (reference sequence). The V end lost 3 bases, the J end lost 1 base, and 9 bases lay between the germline ends. CDR3 nucleotide sequence: TGCAGTGCTAGCAAAACAGCGAACACTGAAGCTTTCTTT. Encoded protein: CSASKTANTEAFF.

This clonotype was counted ten times or more. One junction end does not reproduce the germline sequence, and a read error may be involved. The V and J genes are TRBV7-3 and TRBJ2-1, with 13 nucleotides matching TRBD2. The CDR3 runs 16 residues. In germline, CDR1 is SGHTA, CDR2 FQGTGA. CDR3 nucleotide sequence: TGTGCCAGCAGCCTAACTAGCGGGGGGGCGTACAATGAGCAGTTCTTC. Protein product: CASSLTSGGAYNEQFF.

At least ten counts were recorded for this clonotype. This chain uses TRBV12-3 or TRBV12-4 with TRBJ2-1; D is perhaps TRBD1 (5 bases). Trimming took 1 base from V and 5 from J, leaving 12 bases between them. This CDR3 comprises 15 residues. The CDR3 DNA is TGTGCCAGCAGTTTAGGGGTCAGGGCGGACAATGAGCAGTTCTTC. It specifies CASSLGVRADNEQFF.

Details on this clonotype: One end of the junction is discordant with germline, which a read error may explain. This chain uses TRBV7-9 with TRBJ2-7, with D hard to call. The CDR3 length is 12 residues. Germline loops: CDR1 SEHNR, CDR2 FQNEAQ (reference sequence). DNA for the CDR3: TGTGCCAGCAGCTTAACCCAAGGCGCAGCTGACTTC. It codes for CASSLTQGAADF.

This clonotype has more than one count but fewer than ten. This chain joins TRBV28 and TRBJ1-2; D not resolved. Trimming removed 10 bases from V and 3 bases from J, with 6 bases in between. The CDR3 spans 10 residues. Germline V gives CDR1 MDHEN, CDR2 SYDVKM. The chain's CDR3 is CATTHYGYTF. CDR3 in DNA: TGTGCCACGACTCACTATGGCTACACCTTC.

Ten or more counts support this clonotype. This chain links TRBV28 with TRBJ1-1; 9 nucleotides agree with TRBD1. V trimming: 10 bases; J trimming: 9 bases; junction bases outside the gene matches: 12. This CDR3 region has 13 residues. Germline V gene lookup returns CDR1 MDHEN and CDR2 SYDVKM. CDR3 sequence: CATSLLGTGKAFF. CDR3 bases: TGTGCCACCTCCCTCCTCGGGACAGGGAAAGCTTTCTTT.